The sample holds one count of the clone carrying this T cell receptor beta chain. Its matching antigen is unknown. The data were taken from a study of T cell clonotyping in hematopoietic cell transplantation. Here immunoSEQ multiplex PCR was the method, and the copy in TCRdb shows in-frame clones only, minus some. The top ten hold about 15% of the sample, which has approximately 12,000 clones, under 75% seen once. Overall study findings and caveats: Broader posttransplant TCR repertoire diversity was predicted by graft donor and pretransplant recipient Inverse Simpson Index values. Few recipient clonotypes overlapped donors; over 97% were de novo at given depth.

The germline gives CDR1 SGHTA, CDR2 FQGTGA. The V end was cut by 4 bases, the J end by 3 bases, with 10 bases between. This CDR3 is 13 amino acids long. This rearrangement joins TRBV7-3 to TRBJ2-7, with D possibly TRBD2 on 6 matching bases. The source is a male patient aged 60 to 75 who had an allogeneic stem cell transplant from an unrelated donor, so the T cells may come from the graft donor. Some clones in this sample may be carry-over from other donors' samples. The source was peripheral blood mononuclear cells, collected 180 days after allogeneic stem cell transplant. DNA of the CDR3: TGTGCCAGCAGCTACGGGGGAAACTACGAGCAGTACTTC. Its translation: CASSYGGNYEQYF.